These 18 T cell receptor beta chains share one sample of origin, sequenced in a study of blood T cells in healthy people across ages. Sample-barcoded 5' priming and a J-beta primer mix drove a second PCR of 7 to 11 cycles. MiXCR, run by TCRdb on the 5' RACE reads, gives a single entry per CDR3 protein. The sample has fewer than 950,000 distinct CDR3 sequences, 50% to 65% seen once; the top ten hold under 50%. The sequencing sample was made of blood. These receptors originate from a man older than 75 in good health.

The V and J genes are TRBV7-2 and TRBJ2-5; D is possibly TRBD2 (7 bases). Trimming left V 5 bases short and J 11 bases short, with 21 bases between. CDR1 and CDR2 (germline): SGHTA, FQGNSA. This CDR3 comprises 14 residues. CDR3 bases: TGTGCCAGCAGCGCCAGGGAGGGGGTGGGTGAGCAGTACTTC. Translating it yields CASSAREGVGEQYF. The whole variable domain, filled in from reference TRBV7-2 and TRBJ2-5, reads GAGVSQSPSNKVTEKGKDVELRCDPISGHTALYWYRQSLGQGLEFLIYFQGNSAPDKSGLPSDRFSAERTGGSVSTLTIQRTQQEDSAVYLCASSAREGVGEQYFGPGTRLLVL.

The V call is TRBV4-1, the J call TRBJ1-4, with 8 positions matching TRBD1. The germline V gene encodes CDR1 MGHRA and CDR2 YSYEKL. The V segment lost 2 bases and the J segment 3 bases; nucleotides outside the gene matches: 14. There are 19 residues in the CDR3. The CDR3 loop reads CASSQPRDRRSGANEKLFF. DNA for the CDR3: TGCGCCAGCAGCCAACCCCGGGACAGGCGCTCTGGGGCTAATGAAAAACTGTTTTTT.

This clonotype has a handful of counts. CDR3 sequence reads: CASSLGQAISYEQYF. CDR3 coding DNA: TGTGCCAGCAGCTTGGGACAGGCCATCTCCTACGAGCAGTACTTC. The chain couples TRBV5-6 to TRBJ2-7; possibly TRBD1 for D (6 bases). Trimming removed 0 bases from V and 0 bases from J, with 10 bases in between. Germline assignment: CDR1 SGHDT and CDR2 YYEEEE. The CDR3 contains 15 residues.

The chain has TRBV4-2 and TRBJ2-5; 7 nucleotides agree with TRBD2. Germline CDR1 is LGHNA and CDR2 is YNFKEQ. The length of the CDR3 is 15 residues. The V and J ends lost 0 bases and 4 bases, in that order; junction bases with no gene match: 5. This CDR3 reads CASSQDEGGRETQYF. The CDR3 region has the DNA TGTGCCAGCAGCCAAGATGAAGGCGGGAGAGAGACCCAGTACTTC.

The CDR3 region has the DNA TGTGCCAGCAGCTTAGGTGGCTACGGGGGATTCGATGAGCAGTTCTTC. Residues: CASSLGGYGGFDEQFF. V is TRBV13 and J is TRBJ2-1, with D tentatively TRBD2 (6 bases). V shed 0 bases and J shed 8 bases, with 17 bases lying between them. Germline V CDR1 and CDR2: PRHDT, FYEKMQ (reference sequence). This CDR3 is 16 amino acids long.

A few counts support this clonotype. The chain joins TRBV10-3 to TRBJ1-2, with D hard to call. Germline V gene lookup returns CDR1 ENHRY and CDR2 SYGVKD. This CDR3 is 13 amino acids long. V gave up 3 bases and J gave up 2 bases, with 7 bases separating them. CDR3 protein: CAISDTQNYGYTF. The CDR3 DNA follows: TGTGCCATCAGTGATACGCAAAACTATGGCTACACCTTC.

The V and J genes are TRBV27 and TRBJ1-2, with a tentative D call TRBD1 (6 bases). The CDR3 covers 15 residues. Germline V gives CDR1 MNHEY, CDR2 SMNVEV (reference sequence). Trimming shortened V by 2 bases and J by 8 bases, and 18 bases separated the two germline ends. In DNA form, the CDR3 reads TGTGCCAGCAGTTTAGGGCCCGTGGGGGGCCGAGGCTACACCTTC. Translation gives CASSLGPVGGRGYTF.

The chain recombines TRBV20-1 with TRBJ1-1; D is uncertain. The CDR3 runs 16 residues. Germline V gene data show CDR1 as DFQATT and CDR2 as SNEGSKA (reference sequence). V was cut by 6 bases and J by 1 base, with 21 bases left in between. The CDR3 nucleotides read TGCAGTGCCATTTCGTTCCTTAAGCTTCCGAACACTGAAGCTTTCTTT. This codes for CSAISFLKLPNTEAFF.

The rearrangement joins TRBV24-1 to TRBJ2-1; 8 nucleotides match TRBD2. V gave up 5 bases and J gave up 7 bases; unmatched junction bases: 6. The CDR3 covers 14 residues. Germline V gene sequence: CDR1 KGHDR, CDR2 SFDVKD. The CDR3 DNA follows: TGTGCCACCAGTGGGGCGGGAGGATGGAATGAGCAGTTCTTC. Protein: CATSGAGGWNEQFF.

This chain connects TRBV24-1 to TRBJ1-1, with unresolved D. The germline V gene encodes CDR1 KGHDR and CDR2 SFDVKD. This CDR3 comprises 16 residues. The V gene lost 12 bases and the J gene lost 3 bases, with 25 bases spanning the gap. The DNA for the CDR3 is TGTGCCTCGCGACCCCTCCTTTCGGGCGGGTACACTGAAGCTTTCTTT. Translation: CASRPLLSGGYTEAFF.

The chain is built from TRBV4-2 and TRBJ2-7, with TRBD1 as a possible D gene (6 bases). Germline V lookup: CDR1 LGHNA, CDR2 YNFKEQ. The CDR3 has 17 residues. V lost 4 bases and J 1 base, leaving 20 bases between the germline ends. In DNA form, the CDR3 reads TGTGCCAGCAGCCCGGGGTGGGAAGGGGGAGTATCCTACGAGCAGTACTTC. Translating gives CASSPGWEGGVSYEQYF.

This clonotype was recorded a few times. V is TRBV24-1 and J is TRBJ2-3; D unclear. Trimming left V 2 bases short and J 2 bases short, with 10 bases between. Germline V gives CDR1 KGHDR, CDR2 SFDVKD. This CDR3 spans 15 amino acids. The CDR3 protein is CATSDSAKTTDTQYF. For the CDR3, the DNA is TGTGCCACCAGTGATTCGGCAAAGACCACAGATACGCAGTATTTT.

This chain links TRBV6-1 with TRBJ2-7; possible D gene TRBD2, 6 bases. Trimming took off 4 bases at V and 2 bases at J, with 9 bases between the two ends. Germline loops: CDR1 MNHNS, CDR2 SASEGT. This CDR3 contains 13 residues. CDR3 protein: CASSGGATYEQYF. CDR3 bases: TGTGCCAGCAGTGGCGGGGCAACCTACGAGCAGTACTTC.

This clonotype was counted between two and nine times. The V gene is TRBV27, the J gene TRBJ2-7, with 9 bases aligning to TRBD2. V shed 8 bases, J shed 1 base, and the junction held 9 bases outside the gene matches. The CDR3 is made up of 15 amino acids. Looked up from germline, CDR1 is MNHEY and CDR2 is SMNVEV (reference sequence). This chain's CDR3 is CASCGAGGRSYEQYF. In DNA, the CDR3 is TGTGCCAGCTGTGGAGCGGGAGGTCGTTCCTACGAGCAGTACTTC.

J is TRBJ2-2 and V is TRBV15; D gene ambiguous. From germline, CDR1 is LNHNV and CDR2 YYDKDF (reference sequence). Between the trimmed V and J ends, which lost 0 bases and 6 bases, there was a span of 11 bases. The CDR3 covers 15 residues. The CDR3 bases are TGTGCCACCAGCAGAGATCTCACAGTGGCCGGGGAGCTGTTTTTT. This sequence encodes CATSRDLTVAGELFF.

This chain uses TRBV28 with TRBJ1-2; D is perhaps TRBD1 (5 bases). This CDR3 region has 12 residues. CDR1 is MDHEN, CDR2 SYDVKM, per germline. Trimming took off 1 base at V and 8 bases at J, with 8 bases between the two ends. The CDR3 reads CASSLLGVGYTF. The CDR3 DNA is TGTGCCAGCAGTTTATTGGGGGTCGGCTACACCTTC.

Concerning this clonotype itself: One end of the junction fails to match germline, which may point to a read error. J is TRBJ2-4 and V is TRBV6-5, with 8 bases fitting TRBD1. The CDR3 spans 14 residues. Germline values: CDR1 MNHEY, CDR2 SVGAGI. CDR3 amino acids: CASTNLDRVYEQYF. The CDR3 DNA reads as TGTGCCAGCACCAATCTGGACAGGGTGTACGAGCAGTACTTT.

The V call is TRBV7-9, the J call TRBJ2-7; 8 positions match TRBD1. V trimming: 1 base; J trimming: 2 bases; junction bases outside the gene matches: 4. The CDR3 runs to 15 residues. Germline V CDR1 and CDR2: SEHNR, FQNEAQ (reference sequence). CDR3 region: CASSLVTGVPYEQYF. CDR3 DNA: TGTGCCAGCAGCTTAGTGACAGGGGTCCCCTACGAGCAGTACTTC.